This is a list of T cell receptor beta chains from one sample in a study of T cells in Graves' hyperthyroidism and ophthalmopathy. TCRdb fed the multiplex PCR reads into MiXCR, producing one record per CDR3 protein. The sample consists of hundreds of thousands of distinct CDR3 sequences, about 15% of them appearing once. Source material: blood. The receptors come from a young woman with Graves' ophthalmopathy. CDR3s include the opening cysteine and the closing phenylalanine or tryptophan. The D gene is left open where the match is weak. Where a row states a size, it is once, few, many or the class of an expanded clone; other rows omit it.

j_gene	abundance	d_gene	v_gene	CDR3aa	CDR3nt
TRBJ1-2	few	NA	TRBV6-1	CASSENGYTF	TGTGCCAGCAGTGAAAATGGCTACACCTTC
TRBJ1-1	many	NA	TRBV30	CAWSVPTQLNTEAFF	TGTGCCTGGAGTGTACCGACACAACTTAACACTGAAGCTTTCTTT
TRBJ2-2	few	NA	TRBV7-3	CASSLTRADGGELFF	TGTGCCAGCAGCTTAACCAGGGCGGACGGCGGGGAGCTGTTTTTT
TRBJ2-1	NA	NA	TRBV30	CAWSGERGNEQFF	TGTGCCTGGAGTGGCGAGAGGGGCAATGAGCAGTTCTTC
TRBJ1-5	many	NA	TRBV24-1	CATSDGGVQPQHF	TGTGCCACCAGTGACGGGGGGGTTCAGCCCCAGCATTTT
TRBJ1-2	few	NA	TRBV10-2	CASSEGPLTNYGYTF	TGCGCCAGCAGTGAGGGTCCCCTGACTAACTATGGCTACACCTTC
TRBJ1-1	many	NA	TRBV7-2	CASSVRVFDTEAFF	TGTGCCAGCAGCGTAAGGGTTTTCGACACTGAAGCTTTCTTT
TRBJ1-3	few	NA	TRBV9	CASSSRGGRGVAGNTIYF	TGTGCCAGCAGCTCAAGGGGAGGAAGAGGGGTTGCTGGAAACACCATATATTTT
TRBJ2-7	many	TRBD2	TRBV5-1	CASSLEASGRKYEQYF	TGCGCCAGCAGCTTGGAGGCTAGCGGGAGGAAGTACGAGCAGTACTTC
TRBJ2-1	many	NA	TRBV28	CASSFSEYNEQFF	TGTGCCAGCAGTTTCTCCGAATACAATGAGCAGTTCTTC
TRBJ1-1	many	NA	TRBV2	CASSALGGPNTEAFF	TGTGCCAGCAGTGCCCTCGGGGGGCCGAACACTGAAGCTTTCTTT
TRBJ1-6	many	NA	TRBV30	CAWSVRGYGRSPLHF	TGTGCCTGGAGTGTAAGAGGTTACGGTCGATCACCCCTCCACTTT
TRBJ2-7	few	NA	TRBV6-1	CASSRPGRSYEQYF	TGTGCCAGCAGTCGTCCAGGGCGCTCCTACGAGCAGTACTTC
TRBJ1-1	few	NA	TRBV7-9	CASIPDPRRFAEAFF	TGTGCCAGCATCCCAGACCCCCGAAGGTTCGCTGAAGCTTTCTTT
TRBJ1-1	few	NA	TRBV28	CASRSLGIRRAEAFF	TGTGCCAGCAGGTCCCTCGGGATCCGGAGAGCTGAAGCTTTCTTT
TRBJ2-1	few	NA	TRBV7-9	CASSLESSNEQFF	TGTGCCAGCAGCTTAGAGTCCTCCAATGAGCAGTTCTTC
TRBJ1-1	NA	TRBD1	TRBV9	CASSVAGGDRNTEAFF	TGTGCCAGCAGCGTAGCAGGGGGCGATAGGAACACTGAAGCTTTCTTT
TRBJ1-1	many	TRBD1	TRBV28	CASSPDRVGPEAFF	TGTGCCAGCAGTCCGGACAGGGTGGGCCCTGAAGCTTTCTTT
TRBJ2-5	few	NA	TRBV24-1	CATRQGGQETQYF	TGTGCCACCAGGCAAGGGGGTCAGGAGACCCAGTACTTC
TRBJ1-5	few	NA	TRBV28	CASIRVRAKGQPQHF	TGTGCCAGCATTAGAGTAAGGGCAAAAGGCCAGCCCCAGCATTTT
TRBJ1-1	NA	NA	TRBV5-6	CASSGAGAPPTTEAFF	TGTGCCAGCAGCGGGGCGGGGGCCCCCCCGACCACTGAAGCTTTCTTT
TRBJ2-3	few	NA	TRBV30	CAWTDGRGRTDTQYF	TGTGCCTGGACCGACGGTCGGGGGCGCACAGATACGCAGTATTTT
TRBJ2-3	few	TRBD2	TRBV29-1	CSVEASGSYGTQYF	TGCAGCGTTGAAGCTAGCGGGAGTTACGGTACGCAGTATTTT
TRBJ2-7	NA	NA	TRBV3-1	CASSQDEEGNYEQYF	TGTGCCAGCAGCCAAGATGAGGAGGGGAACTACGAGCAGTACTTC
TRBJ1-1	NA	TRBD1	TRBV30	CAWGGTVNTEAFF	TGTGCCTGGGGGGGGACAGTGAACACTGAAGCTTTCTTT
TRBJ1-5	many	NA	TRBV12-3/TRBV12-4	CASSLSQVGQPQHF	TGTGCCAGCAGTTTGAGCCAGGTCGGTCAGCCCCAGCATTTT
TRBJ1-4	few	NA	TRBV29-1	CSVRAPGQDEKLFF	TGCAGCGTCCGAGCTCCGGGACAAGATGAAAAACTGTTTTTT
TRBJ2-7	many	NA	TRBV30	CAWSFGWRSYEQYF	TGTGCCTGGAGTTTCGGGTGGCGGTCCTACGAGCAGTACTTC
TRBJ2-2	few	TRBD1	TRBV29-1	CSAINRGSTGELFF	TGCAGCGCCATAAACAGGGGAAGCACCGGGGAGCTGTTTTTT
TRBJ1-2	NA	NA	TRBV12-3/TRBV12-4	CASSSLIDSYGYTF	TGTGCCAGCAGTTCCCTCATCGACAGCTATGGCTACACCTTC
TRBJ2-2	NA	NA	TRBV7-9	CASSLSPGNGELFF	TGTGCCAGCAGCTTAAGCCCAGGGAATGGGGAGCTGTTTTTT
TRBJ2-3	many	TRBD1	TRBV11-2	CASSLVGGQGADTQYF	TGTGCCAGCAGCTTAGTGGGGGGACAGGGAGCAGATACGCAGTATTTT
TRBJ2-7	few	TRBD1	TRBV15	CATSVPGQGGYEQYF	TGTGCCACCAGCGTACCGGGACAGGGTGGGTACGAGCAGTACTTC
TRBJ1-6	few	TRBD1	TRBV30	CAWSDGTGGSYNSPLHF	TGTGCCTGGAGTGATGGGACAGGGGGCTCCTATAATTCACCCCTCCACTTT
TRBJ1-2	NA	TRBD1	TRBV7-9	CASSPLQGQGDDYGYTF	TGTGCCAGCTCCCCGCTCCAGGGACAGGGGGATGACTATGGCTACACCTTC
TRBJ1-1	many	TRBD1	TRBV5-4	CASSIQGGGTEAFF	TGTGCCAGCAGCATCCAGGGGGGGGGCACTGAAGCTTTCTTT
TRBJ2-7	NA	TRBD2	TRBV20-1	CSARDAGAGGYEQYF	TGCAGTGCTAGAGATGCAGGAGCGGGGGGATACGAGCAGTACTTC
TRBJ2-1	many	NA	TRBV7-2	CASSLDGGKYNEQFF	TGTGCCAGCAGCTTAGACGGGGGAAAATACAATGAGCAGTTCTTC
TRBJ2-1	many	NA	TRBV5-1	CASSLGGEYNEQFF	TGCGCCAGCAGCTTGGGTGGGGAATACAATGAGCAGTTCTTC
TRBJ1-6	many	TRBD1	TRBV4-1	CASSQGDRDNSPLHF	TGCGCCAGCAGCCAAGGGGACAGGGACAATTCACCCCTCCACTTT
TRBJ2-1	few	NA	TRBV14	CASSQDSGGLDEQFF	TGTGCCAGCAGCCAAGATTCCGGGGGGCTTGATGAGCAGTTCTTC
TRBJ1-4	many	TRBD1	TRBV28	CASSSTTGGGKEKLFF	TGTGCCAGCAGTTCTACTACAGGGGGCGGGAAAGAAAAACTGTTTTTT
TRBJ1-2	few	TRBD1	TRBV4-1	CASSQGTANYGYTF	TGCGCCAGCAGCCAGGGGACAGCTAACTATGGCTACACCTTC
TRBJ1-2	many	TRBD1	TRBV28	CASSPQGTLNYGYTF	TGTGCCAGCAGCCCACAGGGGACTTTGAACTATGGCTACACCTTC
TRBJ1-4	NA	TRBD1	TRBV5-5	CASSLENRDRESATNEKLFF	TGTGCCAGCAGCTTGGAGAACCGGGACAGGGAGAGTGCAACTAATGAAAAACTGTTTTTT
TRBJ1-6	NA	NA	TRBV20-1	CSASRTDKSSYNSPLHF	TGCAGTGCTAGCCGGACAGATAAGAGCTCCTATAATTCACCCCTCCACTTT
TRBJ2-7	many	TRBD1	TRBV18	CASSQTGQGDYEQYF	TGTGCCAGCTCACAGACTGGACAGGGGGACTACGAGCAGTACTTC
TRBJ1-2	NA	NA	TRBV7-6	CASSPREGSLGYTF	TGTGCCAGCAGCCCCCGGGAGGGATCATTGGGCTACACCTTC
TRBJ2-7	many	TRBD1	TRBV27	CASSYRTGVYHEQYF	TGTGCCAGCAGTTACCGGACAGGGGTTTACCACGAGCAGTACTTC
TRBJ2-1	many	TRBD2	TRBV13	CASSPSGLAGVNEQFF	TGTGCCAGCAGCCCCTCGGGACTAGCGGGAGTGAATGAGCAGTTCTTC
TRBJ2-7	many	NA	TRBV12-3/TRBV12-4	CASSLGGQFYEQYF	TGTGCCAGCAGTTTAGGTGGACAATTCTACGAGCAGTACTTC
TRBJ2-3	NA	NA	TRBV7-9	CASSLISRGTDTQYF	TGTGCCAGCAGCTTGATCAGTCGGGGCACAGATACGCAGTATTTT
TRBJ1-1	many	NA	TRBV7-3	CASSLNNREGYEAFF	TGTGCCAGCAGCTTAAACAACAGGGAGGGTTATGAAGCTTTCTTT
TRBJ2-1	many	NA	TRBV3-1	CASTRQGGGNEQFF	TGTGCCAGCACACGACAGGGAGGGGGCAATGAGCAGTTCTTC
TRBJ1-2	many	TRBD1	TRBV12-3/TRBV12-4	CASSKRPGQESGGYTF	TGTGCCAGCAGTAAACGTCCTGGACAGGAATCGGGAGGCTACACCTTC
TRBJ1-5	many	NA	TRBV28	CASMGGARNSNQPQHF	TGTGCCAGCATGGGAGGCGCTCGAAATAGCAATCAGCCCCAGCATTTT
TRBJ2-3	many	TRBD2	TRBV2	CASRMTSGVSTDTQYF	TGTGCCAGCAGAATGACTAGCGGGGTTAGCACAGATACGCAGTATTTT